The source of this T cell receptor (beta chain) is a study of persistence of HIV-infected CD4 T cells. Sequencing used immunoSEQ version 4 in survey mode. Generated by immunoSEQ multiplex PCR, the TCRdb table keeps only in-frame clones and is missing some. The table records more than 30,000 clones, around 80% of them present only once. This clone appeared once. The antigen is not known. Lysates of CMV-infected fibroblasts at approximately 10 ug/mL stimulated these cells. CD40L-negative CD69-negative CD45RO-high memory CD4+ T cells were sorted as populations depleted of antigen-responding cells. CD4+ T cell counts exceeded 400 cells/uL; CMV serology was positive. For around 20 hours, CD8-depleted PBMCs received anti-CD28/CD49d costimulation, a CD40-blocking antibody and enfuvirtide. The CDR3 consists of 16 residues. V lost 1 base to trimming and J lost 0 bases, with 12 bases between them. CDR1 KGHSH and CDR2 LQKENI come from the germline V gene.

Sequences were derived from CD4+ T cells sorted from PBMCs after approximately 19-hour stimulation, sampled from a patient who received antiretroviral therapy. The receptor was isolated from an adult man with HIV who was CMV-seropositive. This sequence joins TRBV18 and TRBJ1-1; D not resolved. The CDR3 region is CASSPRASSMNTEAFF. As DNA, the CDR3 is TGTGCCAGCTCACCACGGGCGTCCAGCATGAACACTGAAGCTTTCTTT.